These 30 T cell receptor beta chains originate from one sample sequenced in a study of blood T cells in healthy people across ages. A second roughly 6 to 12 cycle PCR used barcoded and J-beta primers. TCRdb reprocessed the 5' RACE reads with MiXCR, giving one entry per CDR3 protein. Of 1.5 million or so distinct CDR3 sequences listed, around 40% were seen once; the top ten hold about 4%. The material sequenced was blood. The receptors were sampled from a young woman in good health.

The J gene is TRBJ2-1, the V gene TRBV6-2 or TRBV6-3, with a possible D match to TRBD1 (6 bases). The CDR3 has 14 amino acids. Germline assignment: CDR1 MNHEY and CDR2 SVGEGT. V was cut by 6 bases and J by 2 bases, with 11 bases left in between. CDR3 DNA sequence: TGTGCCAGCAGAGTCAGGGGAACCTACAATGAGCAGTTCTTC. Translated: CASRVRGTYNEQFF.

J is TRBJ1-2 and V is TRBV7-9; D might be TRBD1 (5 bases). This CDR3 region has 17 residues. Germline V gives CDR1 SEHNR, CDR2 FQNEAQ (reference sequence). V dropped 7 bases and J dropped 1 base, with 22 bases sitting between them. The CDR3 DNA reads TGTGCCAGCACCCGAGACCCTACAGGACGGGGTAACTATGGCTACACCTTC. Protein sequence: CASTRDPTGRGNYGYTF.

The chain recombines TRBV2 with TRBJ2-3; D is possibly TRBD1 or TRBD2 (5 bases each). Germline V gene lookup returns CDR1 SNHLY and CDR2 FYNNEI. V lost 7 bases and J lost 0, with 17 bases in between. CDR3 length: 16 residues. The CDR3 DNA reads TGTGCCAGCACCCCACGAGTCGGGGCTAGCACAGATACGCAGTATTTT. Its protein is CASTPRVGASTDTQYF.

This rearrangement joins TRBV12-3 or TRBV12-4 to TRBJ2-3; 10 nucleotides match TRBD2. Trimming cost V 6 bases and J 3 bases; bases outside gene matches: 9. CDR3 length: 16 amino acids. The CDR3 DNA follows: TGTGCCAGCAGCTACGAAGCGGGAGGGGGGACAGATACGCAGTATTTT. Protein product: CASSYEAGGGTDTQYF.

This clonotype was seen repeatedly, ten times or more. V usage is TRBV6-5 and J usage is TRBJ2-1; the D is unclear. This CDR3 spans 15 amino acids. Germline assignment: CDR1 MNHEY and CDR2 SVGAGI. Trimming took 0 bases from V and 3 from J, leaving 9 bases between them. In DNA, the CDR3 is TGTGCCAGCAGTTACTCGGCAGGTCTCTACAATGAGCAGTTCTTC. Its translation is CASSYSAGLYNEQFF.

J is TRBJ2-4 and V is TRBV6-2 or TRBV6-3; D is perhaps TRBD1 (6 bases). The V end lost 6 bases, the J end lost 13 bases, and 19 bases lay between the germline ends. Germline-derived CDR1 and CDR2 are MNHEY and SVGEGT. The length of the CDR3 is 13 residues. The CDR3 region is CASRVTGSSEQYF. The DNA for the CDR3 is TGTGCCAGCAGAGTTACAGGGTCGAGTGAGCAGTACTTC.

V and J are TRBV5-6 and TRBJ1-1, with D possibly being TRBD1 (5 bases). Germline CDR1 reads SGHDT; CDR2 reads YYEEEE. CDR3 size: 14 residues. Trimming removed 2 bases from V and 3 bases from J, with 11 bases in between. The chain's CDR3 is CASSFSFRDTEAFF. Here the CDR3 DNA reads TGTGCCAGCAGCTTTTCTTTCAGGGACACTGAAGCTTTCTTT.

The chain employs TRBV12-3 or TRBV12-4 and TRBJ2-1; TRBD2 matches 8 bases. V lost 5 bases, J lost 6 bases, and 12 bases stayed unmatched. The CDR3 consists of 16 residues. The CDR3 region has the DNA TGTGCCAGCAGTCCCCGGGGGGGGGCAGGTATCAATGAGCAGTTCTTC. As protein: CASSPRGGAGINEQFF.

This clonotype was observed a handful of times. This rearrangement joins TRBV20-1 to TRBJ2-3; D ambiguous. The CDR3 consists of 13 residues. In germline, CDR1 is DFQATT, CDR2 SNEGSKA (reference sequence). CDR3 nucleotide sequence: TGCAGCCCGCTGGACCATAGGACAGATACGCAGTATTTT. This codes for CSPLDHRTDTQYF.

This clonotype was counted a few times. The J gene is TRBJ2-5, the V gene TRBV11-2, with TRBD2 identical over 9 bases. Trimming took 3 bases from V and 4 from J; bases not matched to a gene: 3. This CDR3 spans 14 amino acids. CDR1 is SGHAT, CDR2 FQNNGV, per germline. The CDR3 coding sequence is TGTGCCAGCAGCTTTAGCGGGAGTACAGAGACCCAGTACTTC. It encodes CASSFSGSTETQYF.

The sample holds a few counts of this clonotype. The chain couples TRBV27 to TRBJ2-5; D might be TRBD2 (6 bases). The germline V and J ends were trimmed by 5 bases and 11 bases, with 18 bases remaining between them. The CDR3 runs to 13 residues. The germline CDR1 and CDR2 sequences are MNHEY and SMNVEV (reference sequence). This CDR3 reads CASSVGTLVEQYF. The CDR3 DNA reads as TGTGCCAGCAGTGTTGGGACTCTGGTAGAGCAGTACTTC.

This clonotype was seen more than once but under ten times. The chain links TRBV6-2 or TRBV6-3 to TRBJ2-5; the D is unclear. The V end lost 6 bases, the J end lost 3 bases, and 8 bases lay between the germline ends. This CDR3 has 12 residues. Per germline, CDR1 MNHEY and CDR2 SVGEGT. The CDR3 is CASSRRKETQYF. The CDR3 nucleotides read TGTGCCAGCAGCCGACGGAAAGAGACCCAGTACTTC.

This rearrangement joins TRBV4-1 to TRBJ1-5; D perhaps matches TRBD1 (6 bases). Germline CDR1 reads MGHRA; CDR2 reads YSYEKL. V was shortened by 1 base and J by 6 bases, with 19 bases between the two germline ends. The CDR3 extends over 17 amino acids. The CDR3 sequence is CASSQGEFRQVGQPQHF. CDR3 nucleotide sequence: TGCGCCAGCAGCCAAGGGGAGTTTCGACAGGTGGGTCAGCCCCAGCATTTT.

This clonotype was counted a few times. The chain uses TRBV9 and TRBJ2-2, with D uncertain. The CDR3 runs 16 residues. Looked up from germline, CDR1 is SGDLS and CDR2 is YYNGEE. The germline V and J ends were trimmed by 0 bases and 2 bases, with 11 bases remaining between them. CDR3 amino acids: CASSVVSKANTGELFF. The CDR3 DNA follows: TGTGCCAGCAGCGTAGTTTCGAAAGCTAACACCGGGGAGCTGTTTTTT.

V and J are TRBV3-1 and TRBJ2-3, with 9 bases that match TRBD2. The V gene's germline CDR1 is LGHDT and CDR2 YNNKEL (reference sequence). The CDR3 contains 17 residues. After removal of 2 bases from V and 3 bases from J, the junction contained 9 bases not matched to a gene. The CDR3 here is CASSQIRSSGVTDTQYF. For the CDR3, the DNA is TGTGCCAGCAGCCAAATACGTTCTAGCGGGGTAACAGATACGCAGTATTTT.

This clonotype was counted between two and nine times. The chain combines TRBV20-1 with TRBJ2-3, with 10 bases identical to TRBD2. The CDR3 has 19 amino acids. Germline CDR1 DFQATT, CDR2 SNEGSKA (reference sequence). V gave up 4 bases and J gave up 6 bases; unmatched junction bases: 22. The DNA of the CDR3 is TGCAGTGCTAACAGGGCGAGCAGGGCTAGCGGGAGATTCGGGGATACGCAGTATTTT. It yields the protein CSANRASRASGRFGDTQYF.

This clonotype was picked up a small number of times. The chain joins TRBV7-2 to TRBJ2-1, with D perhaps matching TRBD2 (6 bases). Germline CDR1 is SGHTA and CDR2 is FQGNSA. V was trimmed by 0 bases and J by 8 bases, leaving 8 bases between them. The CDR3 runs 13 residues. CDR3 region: CASSLARRDEQFF. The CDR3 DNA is TGTGCCAGCAGCTTAGCGCGGAGGGATGAGCAGTTCTTC.

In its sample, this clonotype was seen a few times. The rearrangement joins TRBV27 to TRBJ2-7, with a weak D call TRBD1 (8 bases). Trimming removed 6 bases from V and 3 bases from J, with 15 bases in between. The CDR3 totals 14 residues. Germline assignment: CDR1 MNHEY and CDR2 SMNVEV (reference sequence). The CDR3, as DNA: TGTGCCAGCAGAACAGGGGGGGCAATCTACGAGCAGTACTTC. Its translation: CASRTGGAIYEQYF.

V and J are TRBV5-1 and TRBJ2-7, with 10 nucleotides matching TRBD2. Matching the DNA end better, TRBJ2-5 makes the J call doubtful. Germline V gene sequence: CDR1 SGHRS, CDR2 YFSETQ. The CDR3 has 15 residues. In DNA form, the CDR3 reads TGCGCCAGCAGCTCGTTCCCAGCGGGAGGGGAGACCCAGTACTTC. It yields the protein CASSSFPAGGETQYF.

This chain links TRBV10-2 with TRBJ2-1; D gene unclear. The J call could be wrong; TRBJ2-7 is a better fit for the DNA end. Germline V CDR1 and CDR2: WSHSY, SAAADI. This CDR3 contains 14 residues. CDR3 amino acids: CASRILGSYNEQYF. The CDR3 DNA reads TGCGCCAGCAGAATCCTAGGTTCCTACAATGAGCAGTACTTC.

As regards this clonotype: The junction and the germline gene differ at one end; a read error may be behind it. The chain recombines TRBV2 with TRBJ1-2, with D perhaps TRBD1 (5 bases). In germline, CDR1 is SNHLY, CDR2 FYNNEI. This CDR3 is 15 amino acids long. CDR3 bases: TGTGCCAGCAGTGGGGTTCGGGGGACTAACTATGGCGACACCTTC. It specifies CASSGVRGTNYGDTF. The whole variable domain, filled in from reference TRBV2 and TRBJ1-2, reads EPEVTQTPSHQVTQMGQEVILRCVPISNHLYFYWYRQILGQKVEFLVSFYNNEISEKSEIFDDQFSVERPDGSNFTLKIRSTKLEDSAMYFCASSGVRGTNYGDTFGSGTRLTVV.

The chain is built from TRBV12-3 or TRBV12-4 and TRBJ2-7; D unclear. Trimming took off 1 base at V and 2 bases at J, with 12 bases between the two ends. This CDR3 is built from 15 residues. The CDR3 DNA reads TGTGCCAGCAGTTTAGGCCCAGAACCGCCCTACGAGCAGTACTTC. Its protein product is CASSLGPEPPYEQYF.

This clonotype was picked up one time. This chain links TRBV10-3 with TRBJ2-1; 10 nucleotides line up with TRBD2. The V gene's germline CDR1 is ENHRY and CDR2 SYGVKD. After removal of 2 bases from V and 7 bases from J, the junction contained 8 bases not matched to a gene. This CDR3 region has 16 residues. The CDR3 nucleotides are TGTGCCATCAGTGAGACCCCAGCGGGGGGGCCGAATGAGCAGTTCTTC. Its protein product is CAISETPAGGPNEQFF.

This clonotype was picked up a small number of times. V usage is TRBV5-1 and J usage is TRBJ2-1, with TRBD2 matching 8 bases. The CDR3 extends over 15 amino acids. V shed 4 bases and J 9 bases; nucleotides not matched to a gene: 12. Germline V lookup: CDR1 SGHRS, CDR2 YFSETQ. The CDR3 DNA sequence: TGCGCCAGCAGCACCGGGACTAGTGGGATATTTGAGCAGTTCTTC. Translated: CASSTGTSGIFEQFF. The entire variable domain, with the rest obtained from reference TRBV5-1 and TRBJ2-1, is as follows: KAGVTQTPRYLIKTRGQQVTLSCSPISGHRSVSWYQQTPGQGLQFLFEYFSETQRNKGNFPGRFSGRQFSNSRSEMNVSTLELGDSALYLCASSTGTSGIFEQFFGPGTRLTVL.

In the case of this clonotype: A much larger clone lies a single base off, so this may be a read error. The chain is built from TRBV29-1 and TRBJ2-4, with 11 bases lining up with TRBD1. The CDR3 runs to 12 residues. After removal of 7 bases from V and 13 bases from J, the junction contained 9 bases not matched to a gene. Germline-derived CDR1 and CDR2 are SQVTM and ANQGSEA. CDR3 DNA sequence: TGCAGCGGTGGACAGGGGGCTTACAAGCAGTACTTC. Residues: CSGGQGAYKQYF.

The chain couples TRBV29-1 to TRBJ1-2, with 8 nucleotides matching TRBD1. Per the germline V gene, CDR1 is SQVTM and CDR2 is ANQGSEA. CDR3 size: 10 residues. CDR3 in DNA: TGCAGGACAGGGGACTATGGCTACACCTTC. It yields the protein CRTGDYGYTF. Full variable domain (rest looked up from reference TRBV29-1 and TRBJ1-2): SAVISQKPSRDICQRGTSLTIQCQVDSQVTMMFWYRQQPGQSLTLIATANQGSEATYESGFVIDKFPISRPNLTFSTLTVSNMSPEDSSIYLCRTGDYGYTFGSGTRLTVV.

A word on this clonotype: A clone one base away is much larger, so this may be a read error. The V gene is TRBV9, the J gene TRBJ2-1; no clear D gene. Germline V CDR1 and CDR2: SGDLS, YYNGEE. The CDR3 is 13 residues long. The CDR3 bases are TGTGTCAGCAGCGTAGTCGTGGGCAATGAGCAGTTCTTC. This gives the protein CVSSVVVGNEQFF. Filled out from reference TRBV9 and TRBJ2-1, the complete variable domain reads DSGVTQTPKHLITATGQRVTLRCSPRSGDLSVYWYQQSLDQGLQFLIQYYNGEERAKGNILERFSAQQFPDLHSELNLSSLELGDSALYFCVSSVVVGNEQFFGPGTRLTVL.

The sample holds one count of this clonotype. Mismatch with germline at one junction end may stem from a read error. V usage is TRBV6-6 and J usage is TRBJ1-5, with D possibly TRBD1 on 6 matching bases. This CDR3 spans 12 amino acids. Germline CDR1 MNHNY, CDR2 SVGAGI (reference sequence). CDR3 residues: CASRQGNRPQHF. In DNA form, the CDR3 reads TGTGCCAGCAGACAGGGAAATCGGCCCCAGCATTTT.

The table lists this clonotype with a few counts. CDR3 sequence reads: CASSNRVKTQYF. The CDR3 coding sequence is TGTGCCAGTAGTAACAGGGTGAAGACCCAGTACTTC. The rearrangement joins TRBV19 to TRBJ2-7, with D perhaps matching TRBD1 (6 bases). Matching the DNA end better, TRBJ2-5 makes the J call doubtful. The CDR3 sequence is 12 residues long. The germline V gene encodes CDR1 LNHDA and CDR2 SQIVND (reference sequence).

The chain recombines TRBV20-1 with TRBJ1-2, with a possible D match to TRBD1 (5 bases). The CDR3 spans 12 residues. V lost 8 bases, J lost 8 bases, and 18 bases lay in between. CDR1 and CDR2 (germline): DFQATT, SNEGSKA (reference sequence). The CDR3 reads CSTPGTLGGYTF. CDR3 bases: TGCAGTACTCCCGGGACGTTGGGGGGCTACACCTTC.